Here is one T cell receptor beta chain with its context. No antigen is known for it. No patient escaped relapse after autologous stem cell transplantation, and brentuximab vedotin exposure varied. Best responses fell into complete response, partial response or progressive disease. This specimen belongs to a study of PD-1 blockade in classical Hodgkin lymphoma. General observations from the study: By C4D1, diversity of CD4+ TCRs had risen significantly, whereas that of CD8+ TCRs had not. For complete responders, baseline diversity was comparable to that of newly diagnosed patients. Patients excluded were those beginning nivolumab under 1 year after ASCT.

The germline V gene encodes CDR1 SGHVS and CDR2 FQNEAQ. With 5 bases removed from V and 0 bases from J, the gap between germline ends came to 13 bases. The CDR3 is 15 amino acids. TCRdb keeps only in-frame clones here, not all; method: immunoSEQ multiplex PCR. The profile shows about 26,000 clones, 86% of them singletons. The input for sequencing was peripheral blood mononuclear cells (PBMCs), taken at baseline. V gene TRBV7-8 combines with J gene TRBJ1-1; the D is unclear. The receptor comes from a human donor with classical Hodgkin lymphoma. CDR3 sequence reads: CASSPPGSLNTEAFF. In DNA form, the CDR3 reads TGTGCCAGCAGCCCTCCGGGCAGTTTGAACACTGAAGCTTTCTTT.